This entry is about one TCR beta chain. This clone has just one count. This clone's antigen is unknown. Base qualities are not at hand, and no much larger clone is one base apart. TCRbeta CDR3 regions were amplified from genomic DNA using the immunoSEQ Assay, a bias-controlled multiplex PCR. The authors' analysis ran thus. Within the assay, amplification of reference gene primers was used to estimate how many nucleated cells each sample contained. Sequence reads were collapsed and filtered to measure the absolute abundance of every unique TCRbeta CDR3 rearrangement. For each sample, productive Simpson clonality was calculated by taking the square root of Simpson's diversity index across productive rearrangements. The immuneACCESS repertoire file appears here via TCRdb, limited to in-frame rearrangements. These files lack a portion of the clones; in checked studies, under half of the deficit traces to unresolved V genes, and the cause of the others is not known. V and J calls and clone size follow that table, whereas D and trimming were derived from the DNA. The sample records fewer than 150,000 clones, approximately 87% of which are singletons. The top ten constitute more than 4% of the sample.

V trim: 4 bases; J trim: 2 bases; unmatched bases: 5. CDR1 and CDR2 were assigned from the germline V gene (reference sequence) as MNHNY and SVGAGI. From cysteine to phenylalanine, the CDR3 is 15 amino acids long. Only the CDR3 part of the read is kept: 45 bases, read in frame from the first base. These data belong to a study of blood T cell repertoires in COVID-19 (dated by TCRdb to 2020 to 2022). As for the study more broadly: Samples from collaborators originated in the United States, Italy and Spain and spanned both the acute and convalescent phases of COVID-19. The prospective study material was composed of cDNA or gDNA derived from T cells, B-cell-depleted T cells, or PBMCs. The repertoires were released in a freely available public database intended as a resource for research on the immune response to SARS-CoV-2. Samples were obtained from the ongoing ImmuneRACE study (first 160 participants) and from about 1,300 subjects provided by 6 global collaborators. A de-identified subject ID, COVID-19 status, age in years and sex were almost always included in the sample metadata. Subjects who had been exposed to COVID-19, were actively infected with it, or had recovered from it provided the deeply sampled blood TCRbeta repertoires that made up the dataset. Where available, HLA class I and class II types were obtained from metadata supplied by the sample provider rather than from assay-based typing.

Overall study results and their limits: The amount of clinical and demographic metadata varied by source and participant and was provided uncurated.

Collaborating institutions collected whole blood in K2EDTA tubes following their own protocols. Collaborator samples were shipped for TCRbeta analysis as frozen whole blood, isolated PBMCs, or DNA extracted from either sample type. This TCR was recovered from a woman aged 35 to 49 with acute or convalescent COVID-19. The chain joins TRBV6-6 to TRBJ2-3, with 8 bases matching TRBD2. Material: peripheral blood. The DNA reads as follows: TGTGCCAGCAGTTCCGGACTAGCCTTCACAGATACGCAGTATTTT. Its product reads: CASSSGLAFTDTQYF.